One sample yielded the 30 T cell receptor beta chains listed below, sequenced in a study of blood T cells in healthy people across ages. It was with a sample-barcoded 5' primer and a J-beta primer mix that a second PCR of roughly 7 to 12 cycles was run. Each CDR3 protein gets one entry after TCRdb re-called the 5' RACE reads with MiXCR. This table holds about a million distinct CDR3 sequences, just over 50% found once. Sequencing input: blood. These receptors all stem from a woman in her sixties or seventies in good health.

This chain uses TRBV7-3 with TRBJ1-1; D is possibly TRBD1 (5 bases). This CDR3 region has 14 residues. V was shortened by 6 bases and J by 1 base, with 12 bases between the two germline ends. Germline lookup yields CDR1 SGHTA and CDR2 FQGTGA. CDR3 sequence: CASRPGPSNTEAFF. The CDR3 nucleotides read TGTGCCAGCAGGCCGGGACCGTCGAACACTGAAGCTTTCTTT. Looking up the rest from reference TRBV7-3 and TRBJ1-1 gives the full variable domain: GAGVSQTPSNKVTEKGKYVELRCDPISGHTALYWYRQSLGQGPEFLIYFQGTGAADDSGLPNDRFFAVRPEGSVSTLKIQRTERGDSAVYLCASRPGPSNTEAFFGQGTRLTVV.

The sample holds a few counts of this clonotype. This sequence joins TRBV29-1 and TRBJ2-3; D ambiguous. V lost 7 bases to trimming and J lost 2 bases, with 10 bases between them. CDR1 and CDR2 from the germline V gene are SQVTM and ANQGSEA. CDR3 length: 12 amino acids. The CDR3 sequence is CSASMYTDTQYF. The CDR3 region has the DNA TGCAGCGCATCGATGTACACAGATACGCAGTATTTT.

This clonotype showed up just a few times. The chain has TRBV7-9 and TRBJ2-5, with 7 bases matching TRBD1. The DNA end is more similar to TRBJ2-7, so the J call may be wrong. This CDR3 region has 13 residues. Germline-derived CDR1 and CDR2 are SEHNR and FQNEAQ (reference sequence). CDR3 sequence: CASSVGQVIEQYF. CDR3 in DNA: TGTGCCAGCAGCGTAGGACAGGTAATCGAGCAGTACTTC.

There are a few counts of this clonotype. The J gene is TRBJ1-2, the V gene TRBV2; TRBD1 might be the D (6 bases). The CDR3 covers 13 residues. V was cut by 1 base and J by 8 bases, with 11 bases left in between. Germline V gives CDR1 SNHLY, CDR2 FYNNEI. The CDR3 region is CASSEDRAYGYTF. CDR3 nucleotide sequence: TGTGCCAGCAGTGAAGACAGGGCCTACGGCTACACCTTC. Supplemented by reference TRBV2 and TRBJ1-2, the full variable domain reads EPEVTQTPSHQVTQMGQEVILRCVPISNHLYFYWYRQILGQKVEFLVSFYNNEISEKSEIFDDQFSVERPDGSNFTLKIRSTKLEDSAMYFCASSEDRAYGYTFGSGTRLTVV.

This clonotype came up a few times. The gene calls are TRBV6-5 and TRBJ2-7, with 10 nucleotides matching TRBD1. Germline trimming cut 6 bases from V and 9 bases from J; bases unmatched to any gene: 11. The germline V gene has CDR1 MNHEY and CDR2 SVGAGI. CDR3 length: 14 residues. In nucleotides, the CDR3 is TGTGCCAGCAGCCTCCGGGACAGGGGATCGGTGCAGTACTTC. This gives the protein CASSLRDRGSVQYF.

Remarks on this clonotype: One base away lies a much larger clone, so this may be a sequencing read error. The chain joins TRBV5-5 to TRBJ2-3, with 7 nucleotides matching TRBD2. Trimming took 7 bases from V and 10 from J; bases not matched to a gene: 15. Germline assignment: CDR1 SGHKS and CDR2 YYEKEE (reference sequence). This CDR3 comprises 14 residues. The CDR3 loop reads CASGRDYRRGAQYF. The CDR3 region has the DNA TGTGCCAGCGGTAGGGACTACCGAAGGGGTGCGCAGTATTTT. Full variable domain (missing parts from reference TRBV5-5 and TRBJ2-3): DAGVTQSPTHLIKTRGQQVTLRCSPISGHKSVSWYQQVLGQGPQFIFQYYEKEERGRGNFPDRFSARQFPNYSSELNVNALLLGDSALYLCASGRDYRRGAQYFGPGTRLTVL.

This chain connects TRBV4-1 to TRBJ2-3; D is unresolved. The CDR3 covers 15 residues. The germline V gene has CDR1 MGHRA and CDR2 YSYEKL. Trimming removed 4 bases at V and 0 bases at J, with 11 bases between. Here the CDR3 DNA reads TGCGCCAGCAGCCCCGTTGGGGTCAGCACAGATACGCAGTATTTT. Its protein product is CASSPVGVSTDTQYF.

This clonotype appeared a few times. The chain employs TRBV20-1 and TRBJ1-1, with 7 positions matching TRBD1. This CDR3 comprises 12 residues. CDR1 is DFQATT and CDR2 is SNEGSKA in the germline V gene (reference sequence). CDR3 residues: CSAGQMNTEAFF. The CDR3 DNA is TGCAGCGCGGGACAGATGAACACTGAAGCTTTCTTT.

J is TRBJ2-2 and V is TRBV27, with 9 bases matching TRBD2. The J segment lost 4 bases and the V segment lost 2 bases, leaving 11 bases of the junction unmatched. CDR1 and CDR2 from the germline V gene are MNHEY and SMNVEV (reference sequence). This CDR3 comprises 18 residues. The CDR3: CASSLKAAGGVITGELFF. The DNA for the CDR3 is TGTGCCAGCAGTTTAAAAGCGGCGGGAGGGGTTATCACCGGGGAGCTGTTTTTT.

This chain uses TRBV5-6 with TRBJ2-1; possible D gene TRBD1, 7 bases. Germline V gene sequence: CDR1 SGHDT, CDR2 YYEEEE. The CDR3 totals 14 residues. Between the trimmed V and J ends, which lost 2 bases and 8 bases, there was a span of 14 bases. In nucleotides, the CDR3 is TGTGCCAGCAGCTTTGGGGCAGGGGGGCATGAGCAGTTCTTC. As protein: CASSFGAGGHEQFF.

The chain has TRBV7-2 and TRBJ2-1; D may be TRBD2 (5 bases). V lost 1 base, J lost 3 bases, and 10 bases lay in between. CDR1 and CDR2 from the germline V gene are SGHTA and FQGNSA. The CDR3 is made up of 15 amino acids. CDR3 bases: TGTGCCAGCAGCTTAGGGCCAGACTACTACAATGAGCAGTTCTTC. Protein product: CASSLGPDYYNEQFF.

The chain has TRBV18 and TRBJ2-7; TRBD2 might be the D (5 bases). Germline V lookup: CDR1 KGHSH, CDR2 LQKENI. V was pared by 1 base and J by 3 bases, with 10 bases between. The CDR3 has 14 residues. The DNA for the CDR3 is TGTGCCAGCTCACCACAGCACGGGAACTACGAGCAGTACTTC. Its protein product is CASSPQHGNYEQYF.

This clonotype was picked up a small number of times. The chain joins TRBV29-1 to TRBJ1-5; 10 nucleotides agree with TRBD1. After removal of 3 bases from V and 0 bases from J, the junction contained 11 bases not matched to a gene. This CDR3 is 18 amino acids long. Per germline, CDR1 SQVTM and CDR2 ANQGSEA. In DNA form, the CDR3 reads TGCAGCGTTGAGGCGGGGGACAGGGGAGGCTATAGCAATCAGCCCCAGCATTTT. This gives the protein CSVEAGDRGGYSNQPQHF. The full variable domain, in which reference TRBV29-1 and TRBJ1-5 provide the parts outside the CDR3, is SAVISQKPSRDICQRGTSLTIQCQVDSQVTMMFWYRQQPGQSLTLIATANQGSEATYESGFVIDKFPISRPNLTFSTLTVSNMSPEDSSIYLCSVEAGDRGGYSNQPQHFGDGTRLSIL.

This clonotype was seen only once. This chain connects TRBV27 to TRBJ2-3; D not certain. Deletions cut 11 bases from V and 4 bases from J, with 13 bases between. Per germline, CDR1 MNHEY and CDR2 SMNVEV (reference sequence). The length of the CDR3 is 12 residues. CDR3 DNA sequence: TGTGCCGGCCTGGGTCGTTCAGATACGCAGTATTTT. It encodes CAGLGRSDTQYF.

This clonotype was recorded a few times. The V gene is TRBV20-1, the J gene TRBJ2-3; no firm D call. The germline V and J ends were trimmed by 6 bases and 0 bases, with 10 bases remaining between them. Germline assignment: CDR1 DFQATT and CDR2 SNEGSKA (reference sequence). The CDR3 is 13 amino acids. The DNA for the CDR3 is TGCAGTGCGTTGCGGTTTAGCACAGATACGCAGTATTTT. Translation gives CSALRFSTDTQYF.

The rearrangement links TRBV27 to TRBJ1-2; perhaps TRBD1 as D (6 bases). V lost 6 bases, J lost 6 bases, and 20 bases lay in between. This CDR3 is 15 amino acids long. Germline CDR1 and CDR2: MNHEY and SMNVEV (reference sequence). The CDR3 protein is CASSSLGGRSHGYTF. In DNA, the CDR3 is TGTGCCAGCAGCTCCCTGGGGGGGCGCAGTCATGGCTACACCTTC.

This clonotype showed up just a few times. The V call is TRBV2, the J call TRBJ1-2; no clear D. The CDR3 contains 12 residues. Trimming pared 2 bases from V and 12 bases from J, leaving 13 bases between. CDR1 SNHLY and CDR2 FYNNEI come from the germline V gene. This chain's CDR3 is CASSEFLSENTF. In nucleotides, the CDR3 is TGTGCCAGCAGTGAATTTTTGTCAGAGAACACCTTC.

This clonotype was observed a single time. J is TRBJ1-2 and V is TRBV2; D call uncertain. With 3 bases removed from V and 6 bases from J, the gap between germline ends came to 17 bases. There are 15 residues in the CDR3. Looked up from germline, CDR1 is SNHLY and CDR2 is FYNNEI. DNA of the CDR3: TGTGCCAGCAGTGATGGGCGGGGAGGAGCGAATGGCTACACCTTC. Its translation: CASSDGRGGANGYTF.

The chain is built from TRBV5-1 and TRBJ2-6; no clear D. From germline, CDR1 is SGHRS and CDR2 YFSETQ. Trimming removed 1 base at V and 0 bases at J, with 8 bases between. This CDR3 region has 16 residues. The DNA for the CDR3 is TGCGCCAGCAGCTTGAACTCGTTCTCTGGGGCCAACGTCCTGACTTTC. It specifies CASSLNSFSGANVLTF.

This rearrangement joins TRBV27 to TRBJ2-7, with D perhaps TRBD1 (5 bases). This CDR3 is built from 14 residues. V was cut by 1 base and J by 2 bases, with 9 bases left in between. In germline, CDR1 is MNHEY, CDR2 SMNVEV (reference sequence). CDR3 nucleotide sequence: TGTGCCAGCAGTTTATTCATAGGGGCCTACGAGCAGTACTTC. Translation: CASSLFIGAYEQYF.

The chain employs TRBV10-3 and TRBJ2-7, with 9 bases aligning to TRBD1. The CDR3 spans 14 residues. Germline CDR1 is ENHRY and CDR2 is SYGVKD. V gave up 9 bases and J gave up 2 bases; unmatched junction bases: 8. CDR3 in DNA: TGTGCCATTCAACCGGGACAGGGCCCCTACGAGCAGTACTTC. It yields the protein CAIQPGQGPYEQYF.

V is TRBV6-6 and J is TRBJ2-1; 11 bases line up with TRBD2. This CDR3 contains 16 residues. With V trimmed by 6 bases and J by 1 base, 5 bases remained unmatched. From germline, CDR1 is MNHNY and CDR2 SVGAGI (reference sequence). CDR3 in DNA: TGTGCCAGCAGATTCCTAGCGGGAGGATCCTACAATGAGCAGTTCTTC. Translating gives CASRFLAGGSYNEQFF.

The rearrangement links TRBV7-2 to TRBJ1-1; TRBD1 might be the D (6 bases). V lost 6 bases and J 4 bases, leaving 15 bases between the germline ends. This CDR3 contains 14 residues. In germline, CDR1 is SGHTA, CDR2 FQGNSA. DNA for the CDR3: TGTGCCAGCAGTGCGCAGGGGCCGGGCACTGAAGCTTTCTTT. It specifies CASSAQGPGTEAFF.

The chain is built from TRBV9 and TRBJ2-5; D is possibly TRBD2 (6 bases). The CDR3 is 14 residues long. V dropped 4 bases and J dropped 11 bases, with 21 bases sitting between them. Germline CDR1 reads SGDLS; CDR2 reads YYNGEE. DNA of the CDR3: TGTGCCAGCAGCCCGGATCTGGGCGGGAATGAGCAGTACTTC. It codes for CASSPDLGGNEQYF.

This clonotype was seen just once. The chain carries TRBV20-1 and TRBJ2-7, with 7 bases that match TRBD1. This CDR3 is built from 16 residues. CDR1 is DFQATT, CDR2 SNEGSKA, per germline (reference sequence). Trimming at V came to 4 bases and at J to 1 base, leaving 13 bases not matched to a gene. In nucleotides, the CDR3 is TGCAGTGCTACTGGGCGACAGGGAAGAGGGTCCTACGAGCAGTACTTC. This gives the protein CSATGRQGRGSYEQYF.

The rearrangement links TRBV7-6 to TRBJ2-3; maybe TRBD1 (6 bases). V dropped 5 bases and J dropped 1 base, with 16 bases sitting between them. The CDR3 spans 16 residues. Per germline, CDR1 SGHVS and CDR2 FNYEAQ. DNA for the CDR3: TGTGCCAGCAGCGCCAGGGGAAGAGATGGCACAGATACGCAGTATTTT. Translating it yields CASSARGRDGTDTQYF. Supplemented by reference TRBV7-6 and TRBJ2-3, the full variable domain reads GAGVSQSPRYKVTKRGQDVALRCDPISGHVSLYWYRQALGQGPEFLTYFNYEAQQDKSGLPNDRFSAERPEGSISTLTIQRTEQRDSAMYRCASSARGRDGTDTQYFGPGTRLTVL.

The chain carries TRBV5-1 and TRBJ2-1, with TRBD2 as a possible D gene (6 bases). Germline CDR1 is SGHRS and CDR2 is YFSETQ. V shed 4 bases and J shed 8 bases, with 19 bases lying between them. CDR3 length equals 15 residues. The CDR3 sequence is CASSTLDPGGDEQFF. The DNA for the CDR3 is TGCGCCAGCAGCACCCTGGACCCCGGGGGAGATGAGCAGTTCTTC.

The J gene is TRBJ2-5, the V gene TRBV6-2 or TRBV6-3; 8 bases line up with TRBD2. V lost 7 bases and J lost 5; bases outside the gene matches: 12. The germline V gene has CDR1 MNHEY and CDR2 SVGEGT. The CDR3 totals 15 residues. The DNA of the CDR3 is TGTGCCAGCACTTTCCGAGCGGGAGCGGTGGAGACCCAGTACTTC. It codes for CASTFRAGAVETQYF.

This clonotype was observed a handful of times. V gene TRBV5-1 combines with J gene TRBJ2-3; 7 bases are shared with TRBD1. CDR3 length: 15 amino acids. After removal of 4 bases from V and 0 bases from J, the junction contained 5 bases not matched to a gene. Germline CDR1 is SGHRS and CDR2 is YFSETQ. The CDR3: CASSHDRASTDTQYF. DNA for the CDR3: TGCGCCAGCAGCCATGACAGGGCCAGCACAGATACGCAGTATTTT.

The genes are TRBV10-3 and TRBJ2-3, with 7 positions matching TRBD2. The CDR3 runs 16 residues. Germline V gives CDR1 ENHRY, CDR2 SYGVKD. V gave up 7 bases and J gave up 2 bases; unmatched junction bases: 12. DNA for the CDR3: TGTGCCATCAACCAGGCTAGCGGAGCCTCCACAGATACGCAGTATTTT. Translating gives CAINQASGASTDTQYF.